Sequencing of this T cell receptor (beta chain) was carried out in a study of STAT3 mutations in large granular lymphocyte leukemia. Findings and limits, study-wide: At least one immunodominant TCR beta clonotype appeared in every T-cell large granular lymphocyte leukemia patient. In about 30% of the 18 patients, new TCR clonotypes emerged after therapy.

V dropped 5 bases and J dropped 2; count of bases not matched to a gene: 6. The CDR3 spans 17 residues. From germline, CDR1 is PRHDT and CDR2 FYEKMQ (reference sequence). Worth noting for this clone: Its antigen is unidentified.

Each sample's TCRbeta library yielded on average roughly 41,000 productive templates. The method was immunoSEQ multiplex PCR; TCRdb's version includes in-frame clones alone and lacks a portion of them. The sample holds around 17,000 clones, around four fifths seen once. The sample taken for sequencing was peripheral blood mononuclear cells. This rearrangement joins TRBV13 to TRBJ2-3; TRBD2 agrees at 14 bases. The receptor was isolated from a man aged 45-60 years with T-cell large granular lymphocyte leukemia. Some clones in this sample may be carry-over from other donors' samples. The CDR3: CASSQGLAGGSTDTQYF. In DNA, the CDR3 is TGTGCCAGCAGCCAAGGACTAGCGGGGGGCTCCACAGATACGCAGTATTTT. The full variable domain, in which reference TRBV13 and TRBJ2-3 provide the parts outside the CDR3, is AAGVIQSPRHLIKEKRETATLKCYPIPRHDTVYWYQQGPGQDPQFLISFYEKMQSDKGSIPDRFSAQQFSDYHSELNMSSLELGDSALYFCASSQGLAGGSTDTQYFGPGTRLTVL.